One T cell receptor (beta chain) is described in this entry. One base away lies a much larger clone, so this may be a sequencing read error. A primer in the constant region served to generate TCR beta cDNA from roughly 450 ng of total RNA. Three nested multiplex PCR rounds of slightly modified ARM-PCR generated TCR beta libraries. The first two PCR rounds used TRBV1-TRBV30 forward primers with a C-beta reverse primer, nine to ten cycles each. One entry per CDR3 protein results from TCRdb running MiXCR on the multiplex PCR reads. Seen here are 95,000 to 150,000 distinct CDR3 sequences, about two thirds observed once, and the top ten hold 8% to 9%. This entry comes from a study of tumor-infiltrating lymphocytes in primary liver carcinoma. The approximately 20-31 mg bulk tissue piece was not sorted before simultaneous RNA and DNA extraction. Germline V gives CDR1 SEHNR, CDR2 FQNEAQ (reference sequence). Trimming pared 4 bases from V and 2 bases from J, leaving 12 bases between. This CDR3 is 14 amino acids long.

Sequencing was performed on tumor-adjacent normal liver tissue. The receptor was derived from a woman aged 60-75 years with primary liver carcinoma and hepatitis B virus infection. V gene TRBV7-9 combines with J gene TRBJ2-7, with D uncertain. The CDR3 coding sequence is TGTGCCAGCAGCTCACCGAAGGGCCCCTACGAGCAGTACTTC. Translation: CASSSPKGPYEQYF. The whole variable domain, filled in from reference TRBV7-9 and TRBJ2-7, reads DTGVSQNPRHKITKRGQNVTFRCDPISEHNRLYWYRQTLGQGPEFLTYFQNEAQLEKSRLLSDRFSAERPKGSFSTLEIQRTEQGDSAMYLCASSSPKGPYEQYFGPGTRLTVT.